These 9 T cell receptor beta chains share one sample of origin, sequenced in a study of blood T cell repertoires in COVID-19. Sequencing was performed with immunoSEQ multiplex PCR; in TCRdb, only in-frame clones are kept and a portion is missing. The data hold about 170,000 clones, with less than 90% observed a single time. The source material was peripheral blood. Receptors originate from a man aged 18-30 years with active or convalescent COVID-19.

V is TRBV11-2 and J is TRBJ2-7, with D tentatively TRBD1 (5 bases). The CDR3 has 15 amino acids. V dropped 0 bases and J dropped 3 bases, with 12 bases sitting between them. Germline CDR1 SGHAT, CDR2 FQNNGV. The CDR3, as DNA: TGTGCCAGCAGCTTAGATTCGGACACCTTCTACGAGCAGTACTTC. It translates to CASSLDSDTFYEQYF.

The rearrangement joins TRBV3-1 (or the pseudogene TRBV3-2) to TRBJ2-1; 8 positions match TRBD2. Losses at the gene ends were 4 bases for V and 4 bases for J; bases not matched to a gene: 3. CDR3 length: 14 amino acids. CDR1 LGHDT and CDR2 YNNKEL come from the germline V gene (reference sequence). In DNA, the CDR3 is TGTGCCAGCAGCCTAGCGGGAAAATACAATGAGCAGTTCTTC. Protein product: CASSLAGKYNEQFF.

The chain joins TRBV6-2 or TRBV6-3 to TRBJ2-1, with 10 bases matching TRBD2. V gave up 4 bases and J gave up 6 bases; unmatched junction bases: 9. This CDR3 is built from 16 residues. The germline gives CDR1 MNHEY, CDR2 SVGEGT. The CDR3 DNA reads as TGTGCCAGCAGTTTTCCGCAGCGGGGGGGCCTCAATGAGCAGTTCTTC. It codes for CASSFPQRGGLNEQFF.

V gene TRBV15 combines with J gene TRBJ2-7; D not resolved. This CDR3 is built from 12 residues. Germline-derived CDR1 and CDR2 are LNHNV and YYDKDF (reference sequence). Trimming took off 0 bases at V and 4 bases at J, with 4 bases between the two ends. The DNA of the CDR3 is TGTGCCACCAGCAGAGATATTTACGAGCAGTACTTC. Amino acid sequence: CATSRDIYEQYF.

The chain employs TRBV12-2 and TRBJ2-7; the DNA was not compared with TRBD1, the D call given in the table. TRBV12-2 is an annotated pseudogene. The CDR3 extends over 15 amino acids. The CDR3 sequence is CASRLLLRDAYEQYF. CDR3 sequence (DNA): TGTGCAAGTCGCTTATTGCTCAGGGATGCCTACGAGCAGTACTTC.

The rearrangement joins TRBV10-3 to TRBJ2-7; 9 bases match TRBD2. Germline loops: CDR1 ENHRY, CDR2 SYGVKD. The CDR3 is 16 residues long. The junction had 7 bases not matched to a gene; V was cut back by 0 bases and J by 4 bases. CDR3 region: CAISESLAGGPYEQYF. Here the CDR3 DNA reads TGTGCCATCAGTGAGTCATTGGCGGGAGGGCCTTACGAGCAGTACTTC.

The V gene is TRBV7-2, the J gene TRBJ2-7; 7 bases align to TRBD2. CDR1 is SGHTA, CDR2 FQGNSA, per germline. The CDR3 spans 15 residues. The trim removed 1 base at V and 3 bases at J, leaving 6 bases unmatched. CDR3 protein: CASSLGGGSHYEQYF. The CDR3 DNA is TGTGCCAGCAGCTTAGGCGGGGGAAGCCACTACGAGCAGTACTTC.

The gene calls are TRBV24-1 and TRBJ1-4; D remains ambiguous. Trimming removed 11 bases at V and 1 base at J, with 10 bases between. Germline V gene lookup returns CDR1 KGHDR and CDR2 SFDVKD. The CDR3 totals 13 residues. In nucleotides, the CDR3 is TGTGCCATTCTCGGGGAAACTAATGAAAAACTGTTTTTT. This gives the protein CAILGETNEKLFF.

This chain uses TRBV15 with TRBJ1-6; 8 positions match TRBD1. The junction had 3 bases not matched to a gene; V was cut back by 1 base and J by 7 bases. This CDR3 region has 15 residues. Per the germline V gene, CDR1 is LNHNV and CDR2 is YYDKDF (reference sequence). The CDR3: CATSRGTGNNSPLHF. CDR3 coding DNA: TGTGCCACCAGCAGAGGGACAGGGAACAATTCACCCCTCCACTTT.